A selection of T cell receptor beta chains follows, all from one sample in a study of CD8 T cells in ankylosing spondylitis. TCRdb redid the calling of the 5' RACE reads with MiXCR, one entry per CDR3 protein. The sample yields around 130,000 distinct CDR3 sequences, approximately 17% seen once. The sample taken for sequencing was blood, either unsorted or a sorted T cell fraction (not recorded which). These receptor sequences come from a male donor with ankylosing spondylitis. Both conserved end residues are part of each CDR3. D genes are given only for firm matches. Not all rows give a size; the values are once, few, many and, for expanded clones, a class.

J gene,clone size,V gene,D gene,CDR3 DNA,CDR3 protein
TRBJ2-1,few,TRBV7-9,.,TGTGCCAGCAGCTCCCTGGAGGGTCCTCCAGATGAGCAGTTCTTC,CASSSLEGPPDEQFF
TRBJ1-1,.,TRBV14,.,TGTGCCAGCAGCCAAGATTTCGGGGAGGGGAACACTGAAGCTTTCTTT,CASSQDFGEGNTEAFF
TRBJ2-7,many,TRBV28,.,TGTGCCAGCTATGGGTTGGCTAGCTCCTACGAGCAGTACTTC,CASYGLASSYEQYF
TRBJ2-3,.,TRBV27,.,TGTGCCAGCAGTCCCCATCTAGCGCTGCAGACAGATACGCAGTATTTT,CASSPHLALQTDTQYF
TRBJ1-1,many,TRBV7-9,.,TGTGCCAGCAGCCCCCCGCTGACTAACACTGAAGCTTTCTTT,CASSPPLTNTEAFF
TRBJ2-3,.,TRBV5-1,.,TGCGCCAGCAACGCGCCAAACATCACAGATACGCAGTATTTT,CASNAPNITDTQYF
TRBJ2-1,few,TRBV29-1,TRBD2,TGCAGCGTTCAGGGACTAGCGGGAGGGAAAACCTACAATGAGCAGTTCTTC,CSVQGLAGGKTYNEQFF
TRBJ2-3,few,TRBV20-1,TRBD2,TGCAGTGCTAGACGGGGACTAGCGGAAGATACGCAGTATTTT,CSARRGLAEDTQYF
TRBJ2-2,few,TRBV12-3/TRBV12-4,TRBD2,TGTGCCAGCAGTTGGGGGGGGAGCTTCGGCACCGGGGAGCTGTTTTTT,CASSWGGSFGTGELFF
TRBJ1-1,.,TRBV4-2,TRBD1,TGTGCCAGCGGGACAGGGTCGGGAACTGAAGCTTTCTTT,CASGTGSGTEAFF
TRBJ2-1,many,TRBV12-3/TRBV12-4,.,TGTGCCAGCAGCACCCCCCCCGAGTATGAGCAGTTCTTC,CASSTPPEYEQFF
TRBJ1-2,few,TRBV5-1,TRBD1,TGCGCCAGCAGCTTGGGCACAGGGGAAGGCTACACCTTC,CASSLGTGEGYTF
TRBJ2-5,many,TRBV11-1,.,TGTGCCAGCAGCTTACGACAGTACTCTGACCCCGAACAAGAGACCCAGTACTTC,CASSLRQYSDPEQETQYF
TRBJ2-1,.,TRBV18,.,TGTGCCAGCTCACCTACCTCAGGGGCCCCGGGCAATGAGCAGTTCTTC,CASSPTSGAPGNEQFF
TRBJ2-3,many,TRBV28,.,TGTGCCAGCAGTTTTGAACGGAGCACAGATACGCAGTATTTT,CASSFERSTDTQYF
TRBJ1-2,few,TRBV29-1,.,TGCAGCGTTGAAGTCGGGGCAGGGTACTATGGCTACACCTTC,CSVEVGAGYYGYTF
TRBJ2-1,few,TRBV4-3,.,TGCGCCAGCAGCCAAGATCGGCTAGCGAGCCATGAGCAGTTCTTC,CASSQDRLASHEQFF
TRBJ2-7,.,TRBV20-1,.,TGCAGTGCTAAAACTAGTCGATACGAGCAGTACTTC,CSAKTSRYEQYF
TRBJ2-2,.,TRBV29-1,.,TGCAGCGTTCCTGGGCCTCCTACCGGGGAGCTGTTTTTT,CSVPGPPTGELFF
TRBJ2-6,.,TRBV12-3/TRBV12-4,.,TGTGCCAGCATGGGAGAGGGGTCCGGGGCCAACGTCCTGACTTTC,CASMGEGSGANVLTF
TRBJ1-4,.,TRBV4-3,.,TGCGCCAGCAGCCAAGATCAGGGCTTTAATGAAAAACTGTTTTTT,CASSQDQGFNEKLFF
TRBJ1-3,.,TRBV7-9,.,TGTGCCAGCAGCTTAGCGACAACTGGAAACACCATATATTTT,CASSLATTGNTIYF
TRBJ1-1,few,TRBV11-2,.,TGTGCCAGCAGCTTGGGCAGGGGCCCTGAAGCTTTCTTT,CASSLGRGPEAFF
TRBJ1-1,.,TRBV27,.,TGTGCCAGCGGCAGGGTTGGGAACACTGAAGCTTTCTTT,CASGRVGNTEAFF
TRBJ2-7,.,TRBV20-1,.,TGCAGTGCTAGAAAAAGCCCCGGGATTGAGCAGTACTTC,CSARKSPGIEQYF
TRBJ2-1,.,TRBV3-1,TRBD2,TGTGCCAGCAGCATTCGGACGGGAGGGTACAATGAGCAGTTCTTC,CASSIRTGGYNEQFF
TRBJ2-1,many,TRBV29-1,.,TGCAGCGTTGAGTCGAACGGGTTGGACAATGAGCAGTTCTTC,CSVESNGLDNEQFF
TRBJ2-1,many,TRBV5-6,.,TGTGCCAGCAGCCGCGGCCCTGGGCAGTTCTTC,CASSRGPGQFF
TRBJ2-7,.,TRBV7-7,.,TGTGCCAGCAGCGCCGGGACCCACTCCTACGAGCAGTACTTC,CASSAGTHSYEQYF
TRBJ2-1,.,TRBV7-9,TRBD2,TGTGCCGGGCTTAAATTAGTCCGGACTAGATTATCTAAGCAGTTCTTC,CAGLKLVRTRLSKQFF
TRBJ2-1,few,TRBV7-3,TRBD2,TGTGCCAGCAGCGAGTTGACTAGCGGGGGCTATTTCGGTGAGCAGTTCTTC,CASSELTSGGYFGEQFF
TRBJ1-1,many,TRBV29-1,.,TGCAGCGTCGGGACGGTGGAAGCTTTCTTT,CSVGTVEAFF
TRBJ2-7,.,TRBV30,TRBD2,TGTGCCTGGAGTCCGGACGGACTAGCGTACGAGCAGTACTTC,CAWSPDGLAYEQYF
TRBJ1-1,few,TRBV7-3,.,TGTGCCAGCAGCTTATACGGGGGGGGAGCGAACACTGAAGCTTTCTTT,CASSLYGGGANTEAFF
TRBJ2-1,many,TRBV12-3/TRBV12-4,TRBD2,TGTGCCAGCAGCTCCGCGGTGACTAGCGGGAGTCATGAGCAGTTCTTC,CASSSAVTSGSHEQFF
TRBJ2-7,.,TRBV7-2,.,TGTGCCAGCAGCTGGAGGGACGGCCCCTACGAGCAGTACTTC,CASSWRDGPYEQYF
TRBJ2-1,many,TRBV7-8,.,TGTGCCAGCAGCTTAGAACAGGGATATTACAATGAGCAGTTCTTC,CASSLEQGYYNEQFF
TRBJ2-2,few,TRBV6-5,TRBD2,TGTGCCAGCAGTTACTTGCTGCTGGAAGCGGGAGACACCGGGGAGCTGTTTTTT,CASSYLLLEAGDTGELFF
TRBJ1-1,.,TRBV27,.,TGTGCCAGCAGTATAACAGGGAGTGAAGCTTTCTTT,CASSITGSEAFF
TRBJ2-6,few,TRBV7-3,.,TGTGCCAGCAGCTCTACCCCGACTGGGGCCAACGTCCTGACTTTC,CASSSTPTGANVLTF
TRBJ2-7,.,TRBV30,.,TGTGCCTGGGCCTACCCGGGGTGGGACGAGCAGTACTTC,CAWAYPGWDEQYF
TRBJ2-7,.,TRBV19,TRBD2,TGTGCCAGTAGTATAAGGGCGGGAGGGCGAGGCTACGAGCAGTACTTC,CASSIRAGGRGYEQYF
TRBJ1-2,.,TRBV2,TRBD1,TGTGCCAGCAGCCGCCCTTCATTGGAGGGACAGGGGTCTACTAACTATGGCTACACCTTC,CASSRPSLEGQGSTNYGYTF
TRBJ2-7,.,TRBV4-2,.,TGTGCCAGCAGCCAAGACGTGGGGGGCTACGAGCAGTACTTC,CASSQDVGGYEQYF
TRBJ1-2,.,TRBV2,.,TGTGCCCGACCTGATCTCTATGGGGGCTACACCTTC,CARPDLYGGYTF
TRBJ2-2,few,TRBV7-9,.,TGTGCCAGCAGCTTTGGATACACCGGGGAGCTGTTTTTT,CASSFGYTGELFF
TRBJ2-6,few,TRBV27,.,TGTGCCAGCAGTCTTAGGGGATCTGGGGCCAACGTCCTGACTTTC,CASSLRGSGANVLTF
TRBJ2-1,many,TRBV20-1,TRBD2,TGCAGTGCCGGGGGGGCAGTGGGATCGATCGATGAGCAGTTCTTC,CSAGGAVGSIDEQFF
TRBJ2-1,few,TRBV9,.,TGTGCCAGCAGCGTAGACGGCGGGATCTCCTACAATGAGCAGTTCTTC,CASSVDGGISYNEQFF
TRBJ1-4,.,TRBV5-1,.,TGCGCCAGCAGCTTGGTAGGGGGAAGGAATGAAAAACTGTTTTTT,CASSLVGGRNEKLFF